Reported below is one T cell receptor beta chain. What it binds is unknown. The sample comes from a study of cytomegalovirus exposure and HLA in healthy donors. Study findings and constraints: HLA alleles were associated with 17,000 or so TCR beta sequences in a later analysis at 0.05 false discovery rate. A list of 150 or so TCR beta chains associated with cytomegalovirus was given. Some highly shared sequence variants likely arose as a pipeline artifact.

Germline lookup yields CDR1 SEHNR and CDR2 FQNEAQ (reference sequence). V trimming: 4 bases; J trimming: 13 bases; junction bases outside the gene matches: 8. The CDR3 length is 12 residues. 60 Vbeta and 13 Jbeta primers were used in PCR. Sequencing was performed with immunoSEQ multiplex PCR; in TCRdb, only in-frame clones are kept and a portion is missing. The table includes approximately 180,000 clones, around 75% detected once. Participants comprised healthy donors of bone marrow. The sample was PBMCs. The chain links TRBV7-9 to TRBJ2-5; TRBD2 matches 8 bases. This clonotype was obtained from a woman aged 30 to 39 in good health and CMV-seronegative. The CDR3 loop is CASSSQIGTRYF. DNA of the CDR3: TGTGCCAGCAGCTCCCAGATCGGGACTAGGTACTTC.